Sequencing of this T cell receptor beta chain was carried out in a study of beta chain features in type 1 diabetes. The investigators reverse transcribed all of the isolated RNA, so they sequenced expressed TCRB transcripts. The table came from immunoSEQ multiplex PCR; TCRdb's copy has only in-frame clones and leaves some out. The data hold 200,000 to 300,000 clones, with about a tenth observed a single time. Study conclusions and caveats: HLA influence on TCRB rearrangement stayed unresolved here. Researchers reported that naive, central memory and Treg TCRB repertoires appeared more similar in patients than in healthy donors. When VDJ junctions were examined, type 1 diabetes patients showed fewer insertions and more deletions. Researchers report that Type 1 diabetes patients had moderately but significantly shorter TCRB CDR3s across all four CD4+ subsets.

Trimming removed 8 bases from V and 4 bases from J, with 7 bases in between. From germline, CDR1 is LNHDA and CDR2 SQIVND (reference sequence). The length of the CDR3 is 11 residues. This clone was detected a few times. Its antigen is unknown. The same CDR3 is also encoded by other DNA sequences in this sample. The source material was naive CD4+ T cells from blood. The source of this sequence is a man aged 25-45 years with type 1 diabetes. The gene calls are TRBV19 and TRBJ2-3; the D gene is possibly TRBD2 (5 bases). The CDR3 spells CASGGADTQYF. In DNA form, the CDR3 reads TGTGCCAGTGGAGGAGCAGATACGCAGTATTTT.